These T cell receptor beta chains were read from a single sample in a study of beta chain features in type 1 diabetes. Data came from immunoSEQ multiplex PCR; TCRdb stores just in-frame clones and leaves some out. The sample contains 250,000 or so clones, roughly 30% of which appear only once. Sequenced material: central memory CD4+ T cells from blood. These TCRs come from a man aged 30 to 45 in good health. The CDR3 runs from the conserved cysteine through the conserved F or W. The D gene is left open where the match is weak. Clone size is not always given. Where it is, it says once, few, many or a class for expanded clones.

cdr3_length j_call v_call d_call clone_size cdr3_aa cdr3_nt
12 TRBJ1-2 TRBV5-1 . . CASRSGDYGYTF TGCGCCAGCAGATCGGGTGACTATGGCTACACCTTC
18 TRBJ2-3 TRBV29-1 TRBD2 few CSAGRGLAGGGGTDTQYF TGCAGCGCCGGGAGGGGACTAGCGGGAGGAGGAGGCACAGATACGCAGTATTTT
14 TRBJ2-3 TRBV7-7 . few CASSLGRGGDTQYF TGTGCCAGCAGCTTAGGAAGGGGAGGAGATACGCAGTATTTT
14 TRBJ2-7 TRBV15 . few CATSRAGQSYEQYF TGTGCCACCAGCAGGGCTGGACAGTCCTACGAGCAGTACTTC
17 TRBJ2-3 TRBV11-2 TRBD1 . CASSNTGAGQGTDTQYF TGTGCCAGCAGCAACACGGGGGCGGGACAGGGGACAGATACGCAGTATTTT
18 TRBJ2-1 TRBV7-2 . . CASSFETWRGRSYNEQFF TGTGCCAGCAGCTTCGAAACCTGGCGGGGTCGGTCCTACAATGAGCAGTTCTTC
13 TRBJ2-5 TRBV29-1 . . CSVATHLQETQYF TGCAGCGTTGCGACCCACCTCCAAGAGACCCAGTACTTC
13 TRBJ2-3 TRBV27 . . CASRRTGTDTQYF TGTGCCAGCAGGCGGACTGGGACAGATACGCAGTATTTT
19 TRBJ2-3 TRBV27 . . CASSLTPPGVGIRTDTQYF TGTGCCAGCAGTTTGACCCCCCCGGGCGTTGGGATTCGCACAGATACGCAGTATTTT
13 TRBJ2-5 TRBV6-1 TRBD1 . CASSRTGRETQYF TGTGCCAGCAGTAGGACAGGGAGGGAGACCCAGTACTTC
11 TRBJ2-7 TRBV23-1 . . CASRRACEQYF TGCGCCAGCAGACGGGCCTGCGAGCAGTACTTC
14 TRBJ2-5 TRBV11-2 . . CASSLGPVRETQYF TGTGCCAGCAGCTTAGGACCGGTACGAGAGACCCAGTACTTC
11 TRBJ2-1 TRBV29-1 TRBD2 . CWAGGPGEQFF TGTTGGGCGGGAGGGCCTGGTGAGCAGTTCTTC
16 TRBJ2-7 TRBV4-2 . few CASSQDRASGSYEQYF TGTGCCAGCAGCCAAGATCGTGCCTCGGGCTCCTACGAGCAGTACTTC
13 TRBJ2-3 TRBV30 . . CAWSVGSTDTQYF TGTGCCTGGAGTGTGGGTAGCACAGATACGCAGTATTTT
16 TRBJ2-3 TRBV29-1 TRBD2 . CSVAGLAGGRTDTQYF TGCAGCGTTGCGGGACTAGCGGGGGGGCGCACAGATACGCAGTATTTT
13 TRBJ2-2 TRBV11-2 . once CASSLAGPGELFF TGTGCCAGCAGCTTAGCAGGGCCCGGGGAGCTGTTTTTT
14 TRBJ2-5 TRBV25-1 . . CASRWGHRQETQYF TGTGCCAGCAGATGGGGACATCGCCAAGAGACCCAGTACTTC
15 TRBJ1-1 TRBV25-1 TRBD1 few CASSDPQRGDSEAFF TGTGCCAGCAGTGACCCCCAGCGGGGGGACAGTGAAGCTTTCTTT
11 TRBJ2-2 TRBV30 . few CAWSRTGELFF TGTGCCTGGAGTCGGACCGGGGAGCTGTTTTTT
12 TRBJ1-1 TRBV6-5 . . CASSWAGTEAFF TGTGCCAGCAGTTGGGCGGGCACTGAAGCTTTCTTT
15 TRBJ2-5 TRBV14 . . CASSQPQGGGETQYF TGTGCCAGCAGCCAACCTCAGGGGGGCGGAGAGACCCAGTACTTC
15 TRBJ2-1 TRBV2 . . CASSEARTLGNEQFF TGTGCCAGCAGTGAGGCCAGGACCCTCGGAAATGAGCAGTTCTTC
15 TRBJ2-1 TRBV6-5 . few CASSYLAAYYNEQFF TGTGCCAGCAGTTACTTGGCGGCCTATTACAATGAGCAGTTCTTC
13 TRBJ2-1 TRBV28 TRBD2 many CASSLTSGNEQFF TGTGCCAGCAGTTTGACTAGCGGAAATGAGCAGTTCTTC
14 TRBJ2-7 TRBV28 TRBD1 . CASSVPGQAYEQYF TGTGCCAGCAGTGTCCCGGGACAGGCCTACGAGCAGTACTTC
14 TRBJ1-2 TRBV23-1 . few CAISHFPGTYGYTF TGCGCCATCAGTCACTTCCCAGGGACATATGGCTACACCTTC
16 TRBJ1-1 TRBV9 TRBD1 . CASSVAPTGTGTEAFF TGTGCCAGCAGCGTAGCCCCGACAGGGACGGGGACTGAAGCTTTCTTT
18 TRBJ2-6 TRBV11-2 . . CASSSLRAKDSGANVLTF TGTGCCAGCAGCTCCCTCAGGGCCAAAGATTCTGGGGCCAACGTCCTGACTTTC
14 TRBJ2-4 TRBV7-2 TRBD2 . CASSSGLAGGIQYF TGTGCCAGCAGCTCCGGACTAGCGGGAGGCATTCAGTACTTC
15 TRBJ2-3 TRBV29-1 . few CSVTGTSGGTDTQYF TGCAGCGTGACCGGGACATCCGGGGGCACAGATACGCAGTATTTT
14 TRBJ2-3 TRBV19 . few CASSQGASTDTQYF TGTGCCAGTAGCCAGGGAGCTAGCACAGATACGCAGTATTTT
14 TRBJ2-1 TRBV29-1 TRBD2 . CSVGRGGFGDEQFF TGCAGCGTTGGCCGGGGGGGGTTTGGCGATGAGCAGTTCTTC
16 TRBJ1-6 TRBV9 . few CASSPRNGAYNSPLHF TGTGCCAGCAGCCCCCGGAATGGGGCCTATAATTCACCCCTCCACTTT